This T cell receptor (beta chain) originates from a study of patients and donors after allogeneic stem cell transplantation. This CDR3 comprises 13 residues. Trimming left V 6 bases short and J 6 bases short, with 14 bases between. CDR1 LNHDA and CDR2 SQIVND come from the germline V gene (reference sequence). TCRdb analysed the RT-PCR reads with MiXCR anew, one entry per CDR3 protein. Of 390,000 or so distinct CDR3 sequences detected, about a sixth appear once; the ten largest clones hold about 7%. This clonotype was counted between two and nine times. The V and J genes are TRBV19 and TRBJ1-1; the D gene is possibly TRBD1 (6 bases). This receptor was taken from a human donor who was either an allogeneic HSCT recipient or a stem cell or donor lymphocyte infusion donor (not recorded which). It is not recorded whose cells these are; they may come from a transplant donor. Sample: blood, either unsorted or a sorted T cell fraction (not recorded which). The CDR3 loop is CASRKQGMAEAFF. The CDR3 region has the DNA TGTGCCAGTAGGAAACAGGGTATGGCTGAAGCTTTCTTT.